The rows below give T cell receptor beta chains drawn from one sample of a study of blood T cell repertoires in COVID-19. The data were produced by immunoSEQ multiplex PCR, yet TCRdb's version contains in-frame clones alone and is incomplete. This table has more than 95,000 clones, approximately 82% appearing once. Sequenced input: peripheral blood. The source is a man aged 70-80 years with active or convalescent COVID-19. The conserved cysteine and the conserved F or W are not part of the CDR3 here.

>TRBJ2-7|TRBV12-2
ASRLGDDRKNSYEQY
>TRBJ1-5|TRBV19
ASSLRGLDQPQH
>TRBJ1-5|TRBV19
ASSKVGGQPQH
>TRBJ2-3|TRBV5-4
ASSLISGRATDTQY
>TRBJ2-5|TRBV5-4
ASSLKLAGGSETQY
>TRBJ1-6|TRBV5-6
ASSFRTGANNSPLH
>TRBJ2-4|TRBV6-1
ASSALGLLDRFQNIQY
>TRBJ2-2|TRBV6-2/TRBV6-3
ASSPRVAGGTGELF
>TRBJ1-5|TRBV5-1
ASIEGGVHQPQH
>TRBJ2-6|TRBV7-3
ASSFSSGSGANVLT
>TRBJ1-1|TRBV7-3
ASSFGAGGTEAF
>TRBJ1-3|TRBV6-6
ASRSKTGLAGNTIY
>TRBJ2-2|TRBV24-1
ATSDPFQGSTGELF
>TRBJ1-4|TRBV5-4
ASSLYRGGNEKLF
>TRBJ1-1|TRBV7-9
ASSLRANTEAF
>TRBJ1-2|TRBV6-5
ASSYAGAGYGYT
>TRBJ1-1|TRBV7-3
ASSFRDTEAF
>TRBJ2-3|TRBV7-9
ASSLGLAGTTDTQY
>TRBJ2-1|TRBV4-3
ASSQEGGSYNEQF
>TRBJ1-2|TRBV18
ASSPDTAYGYT
>TRBJ1-6|TRBV7-9
ASSLVLTGGGNSPLH
>TRBJ2-3|TRBV9
ASSDGRGVNTDTQY
>TRBJ1-2|TRBV18
ASSLRQENNYGYT
>TRBJ1-5|TRBV19
ASSTGLLSSNQPQH
>TRBJ1-2|TRBV29-1
SAISPGTGHGYT
>TRBJ2-1|TRBV9
ASSNLGTLDEQF
>TRBJ2-2|TRBV7-3
ASSPQITNTGELF
>TRBJ1-1|TRBV4-1
ASSPGQTMNTEAF
>TRBJ1-5|TRBV28
ASTPLNQPQH
>TRBJ1-2|TRBV30
AWEDRGYGYT
>TRBJ1-4|TRBV7-9
ASSLGTGGRGGNEKLF
>TRBJ2-1|TRBV7-9
ASSLQGDYNEQF
>TRBJ2-2|TRBV19
ASSSRGRGLRIVAGELF
>TRBJ2-7|TRBV5-6
ASSPDRGLYEQY
>TRBJ2-1|TRBV11-3
ASSSGLAGGEGNEQF
>TRBJ1-2|TRBV18
ASSPPGGAGGYT
>TRBJ2-3|TRBV5-5
ASLTGGDSDTQY
>TRBJ1-1|TRBV7-9
ASSPDRAEAF
>TRBJ1-1|TRBV7-9
ASSASFLTGYTEAF
>TRBJ2-7|TRBV29-1
SARRTGEQY
>TRBJ2-5|TRBV11-2
ASSLGQQGAGETQY
>TRBJ2-3|TRBV9
ASSPRTSGGVTDTQY
>TRBJ2-2|TRBV6-5
ASRRSGELF
>TRBJ2-2|TRBV11-2
ASSLSAGARGELF
>TRBJ1-1|TRBV7-8
ASSTRQGPNTEAF
>TRBJ2-7|TRBV5-6
ASSWGPTSGRTYEQY
>TRBJ2-1|TRBV9
ASSATSGSFSEQF
>TRBJ1-5|TRBV19
ASTMDSTYQPQH
>TRBJ1-1|TRBV19
ACSTGVNTEAF
>TRBJ2-3|TRBV28
AKKLAGGDTQY
>TRBJ1-2|TRBV10-3
AISERREGYT
>TRBJ2-1|TRBV9
ASSVVGRALF